This TCR beta chain was captured by sequencing in a study of blood T cells in healthy people across ages. Concerning this clonotype itself: The antigen remains unidentified.

Overall study findings and caveats: Among T cells, TCR beta diversity per million cells dropped roughly linearly as age rose. The long-lived group displayed more naive CD4+ cells, plus higher diversity, than the aged donors did. The unknown donor CMV status may have confounded expanded clonotype changes.

The second PCR ran about 6 to 12 cycles with a sample-barcoded 5' primer and J-beta primers. In TCRdb, the 5' RACE reads were re-called with MiXCR into one record per CDR3 protein. The sample includes about 640,000 distinct CDR3 sequences, about 53% of them seen just once. No fewer than 6 million PBMCs went into each sample. The CDR3 has 19 residues. Germline trimming cut 0 bases from V and 0 bases from J; bases unmatched to any gene: 7. CDR1 and CDR2 (germline): SGDLS, YYNGEE. The sample comprised blood. The V gene is TRBV9, the J gene TRBJ2-2; 11 nucleotides agree with TRBD2. This receptor was obtained from a man aged 55 to 70 in good health. The CDR3 sequence: CASSVVASGGRANTGELFF. CDR3 bases: TGTGCCAGCAGCGTAGTCGCTAGCGGGGGGCGAGCGAACACCGGGGAGCTGTTTTTT.